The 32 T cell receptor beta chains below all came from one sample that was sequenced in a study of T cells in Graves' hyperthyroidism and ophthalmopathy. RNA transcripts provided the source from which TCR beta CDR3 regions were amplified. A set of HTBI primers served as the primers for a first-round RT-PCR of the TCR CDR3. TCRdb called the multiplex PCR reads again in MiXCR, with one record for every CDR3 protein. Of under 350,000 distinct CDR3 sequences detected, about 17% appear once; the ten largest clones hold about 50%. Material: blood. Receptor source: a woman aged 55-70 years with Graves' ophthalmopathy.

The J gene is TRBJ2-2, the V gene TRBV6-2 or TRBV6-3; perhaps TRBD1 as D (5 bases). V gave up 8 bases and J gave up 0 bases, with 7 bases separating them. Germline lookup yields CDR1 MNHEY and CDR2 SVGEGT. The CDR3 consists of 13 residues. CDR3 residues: CASPDTNTGELFF. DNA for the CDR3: TGTGCCAGCCCGGACACGAACACCGGGGAGCTGTTTTTT.

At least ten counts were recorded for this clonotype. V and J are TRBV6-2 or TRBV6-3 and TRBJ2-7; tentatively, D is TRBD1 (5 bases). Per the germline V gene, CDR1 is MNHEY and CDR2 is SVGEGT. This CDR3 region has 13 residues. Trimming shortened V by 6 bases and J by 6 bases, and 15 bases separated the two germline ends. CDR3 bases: TGTGCCAGCAGCCCCGTATGGGGCGGCGAGCAGTACTTC. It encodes CASSPVWGGEQYF.

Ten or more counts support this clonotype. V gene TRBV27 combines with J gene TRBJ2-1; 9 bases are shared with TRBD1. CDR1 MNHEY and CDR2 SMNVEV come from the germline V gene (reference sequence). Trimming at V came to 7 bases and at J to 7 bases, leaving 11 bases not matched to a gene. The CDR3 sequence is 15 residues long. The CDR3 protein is CASTFADRGRNEQFF. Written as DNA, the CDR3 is TGTGCCAGCACCTTCGCGGACAGGGGTAGGAATGAGCAGTTCTTC.

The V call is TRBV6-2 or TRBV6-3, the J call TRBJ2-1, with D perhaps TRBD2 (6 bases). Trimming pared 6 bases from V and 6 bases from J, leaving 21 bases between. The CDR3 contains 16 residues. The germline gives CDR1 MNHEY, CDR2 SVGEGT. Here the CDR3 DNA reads TGTGCCAGCAGGGCGGCGAAAGGAGGGGTTTTCAATGAGCAGTTCTTC. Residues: CASRAAKGGVFNEQFF.

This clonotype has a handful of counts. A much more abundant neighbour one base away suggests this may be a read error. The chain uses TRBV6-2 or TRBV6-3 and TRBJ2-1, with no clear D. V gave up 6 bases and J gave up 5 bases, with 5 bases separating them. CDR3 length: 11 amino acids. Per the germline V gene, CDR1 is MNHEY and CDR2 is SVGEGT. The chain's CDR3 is CASSRNNEQFF. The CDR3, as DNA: TGTGCCAGCAGCCGGAACAATGAGCAGTTCTTC.

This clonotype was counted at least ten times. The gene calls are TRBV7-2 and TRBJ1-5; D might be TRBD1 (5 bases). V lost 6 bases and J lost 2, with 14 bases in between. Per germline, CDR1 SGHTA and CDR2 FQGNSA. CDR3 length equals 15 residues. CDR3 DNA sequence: TGTGCCAGCAGACCCAGTATGGGGGGCAATCAGCCCCAGCATTTT. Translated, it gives CASRPSMGGNQPQHF.

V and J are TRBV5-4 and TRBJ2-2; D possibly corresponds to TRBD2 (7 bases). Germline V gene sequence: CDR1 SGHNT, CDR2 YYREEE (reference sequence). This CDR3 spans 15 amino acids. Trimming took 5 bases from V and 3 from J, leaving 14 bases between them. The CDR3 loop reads CASSVWGGHTGELFF. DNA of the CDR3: TGTGCCAGCAGTGTTTGGGGGGGGCACACCGGGGAGCTGTTTTTT.

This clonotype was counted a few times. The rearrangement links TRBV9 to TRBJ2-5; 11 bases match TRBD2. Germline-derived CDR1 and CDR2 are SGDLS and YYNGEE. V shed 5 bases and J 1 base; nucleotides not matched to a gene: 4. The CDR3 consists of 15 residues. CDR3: CASRFGTSGQETQYF. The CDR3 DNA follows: TGTGCCAGCAGGTTCGGGACTAGCGGCCAAGAGACCCAGTACTTC.

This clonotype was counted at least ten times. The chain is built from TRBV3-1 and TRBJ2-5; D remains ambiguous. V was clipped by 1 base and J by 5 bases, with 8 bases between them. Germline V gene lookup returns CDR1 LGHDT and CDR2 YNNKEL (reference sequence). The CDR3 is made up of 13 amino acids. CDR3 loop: CASSQGAAETQYF. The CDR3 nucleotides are TGTGCCAGCAGCCAAGGGGCTGCGGAGACCCAGTACTTC.

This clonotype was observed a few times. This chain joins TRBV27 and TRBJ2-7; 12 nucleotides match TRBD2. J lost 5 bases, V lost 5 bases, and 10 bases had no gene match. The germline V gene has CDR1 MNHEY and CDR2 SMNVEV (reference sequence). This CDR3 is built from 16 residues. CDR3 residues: CASSPRLAGVSDEQYF. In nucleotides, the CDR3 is TGTGCCAGCAGTCCCCGACTAGCGGGAGTCTCGGACGAGCAGTACTTC.

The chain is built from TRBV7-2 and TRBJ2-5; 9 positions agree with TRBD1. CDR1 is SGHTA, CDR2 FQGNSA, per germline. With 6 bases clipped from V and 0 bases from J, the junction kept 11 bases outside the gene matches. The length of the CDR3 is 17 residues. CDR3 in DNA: TGTGCCAGCAGTGAGGGACAGGGATTGGGTAACCAAGAGACCCAGTACTTC. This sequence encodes CASSEGQGLGNQETQYF.

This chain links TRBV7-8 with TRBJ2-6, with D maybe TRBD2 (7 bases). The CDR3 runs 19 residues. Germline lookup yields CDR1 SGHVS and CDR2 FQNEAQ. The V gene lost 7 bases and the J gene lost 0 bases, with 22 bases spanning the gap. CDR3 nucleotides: TGTGCCAGCACCTGGGGGGGCAGGATACCTATCTCTGGGGCCAACGTCCTGACTTTC. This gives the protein CASTWGGRIPISGANVLTF.

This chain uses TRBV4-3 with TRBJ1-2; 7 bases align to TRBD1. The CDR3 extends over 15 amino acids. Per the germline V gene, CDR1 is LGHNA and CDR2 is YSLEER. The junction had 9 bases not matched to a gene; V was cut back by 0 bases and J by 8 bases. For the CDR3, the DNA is TGCGCCAGCAGCCAAGATCAATGGGGAGGGGGCGGCTACACCTTC. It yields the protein CASSQDQWGGGGYTF.

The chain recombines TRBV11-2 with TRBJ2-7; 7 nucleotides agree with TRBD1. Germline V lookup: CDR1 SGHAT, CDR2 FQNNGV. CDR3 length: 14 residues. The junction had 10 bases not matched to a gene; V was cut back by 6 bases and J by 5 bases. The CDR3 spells CASRWRQGSDEQYF. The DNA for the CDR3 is TGTGCCAGCAGGTGGAGACAGGGATCGGACGAGCAGTACTTC. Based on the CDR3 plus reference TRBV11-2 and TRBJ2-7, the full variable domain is EAGVAQSPRYKIIEKRQSVAFWCNPISGHATLYWYQQILGQGPKLLIQFQNNGVVDDSQLPKDRFSAERLKGVDSTLKIQPAKLEDSAVYLCASRWRQGSDEQYFGPGTRLTVT.

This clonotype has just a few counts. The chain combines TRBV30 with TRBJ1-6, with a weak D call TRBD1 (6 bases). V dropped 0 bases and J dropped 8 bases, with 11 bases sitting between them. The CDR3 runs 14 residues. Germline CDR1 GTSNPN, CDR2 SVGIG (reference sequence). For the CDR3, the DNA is TGTGCCTGGAGTGTTACGGGGGGCCATTCACCCCTCCACTTT. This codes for CAWSVTGGHSPLHF.

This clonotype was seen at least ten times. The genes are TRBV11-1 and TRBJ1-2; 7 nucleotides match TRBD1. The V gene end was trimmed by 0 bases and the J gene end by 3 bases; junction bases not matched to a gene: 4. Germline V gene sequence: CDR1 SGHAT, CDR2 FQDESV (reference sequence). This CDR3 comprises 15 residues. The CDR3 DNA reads TGTGCCAGCAGCTTAGCGTGGCAGGGGGACTATGGCTACACCTTC. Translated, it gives CASSLAWQGDYGYTF.

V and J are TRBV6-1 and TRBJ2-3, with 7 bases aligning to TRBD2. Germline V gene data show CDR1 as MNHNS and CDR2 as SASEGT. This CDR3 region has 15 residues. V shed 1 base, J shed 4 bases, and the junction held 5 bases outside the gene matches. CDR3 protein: CASSEVGLVADTQYF. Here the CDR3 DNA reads TGTGCCAGCAGTGAAGTTGGACTAGTGGCAGATACGCAGTATTTT.

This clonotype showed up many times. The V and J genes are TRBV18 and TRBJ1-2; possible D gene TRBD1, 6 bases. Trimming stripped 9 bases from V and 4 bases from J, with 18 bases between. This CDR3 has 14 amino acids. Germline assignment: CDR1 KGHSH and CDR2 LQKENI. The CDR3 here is CASRSDRDTYGYTF. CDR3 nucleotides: TGTGCCAGTCGCTCGGACAGAGATACCTATGGCTACACCTTC.

The CDR3 DNA follows: TGTGCCAGTAGTTCGGCGATTCGCTCTGGAAACACCATATATTTT. Translated: CASSSAIRSGNTIYF. The chain employs TRBV19 and TRBJ1-3, with D unclear. The V gene's germline CDR1 is LNHDA and CDR2 SQIVND (reference sequence). This CDR3 is 15 amino acids long. V shed 5 bases and J shed 0 bases, with 11 bases lying between them.

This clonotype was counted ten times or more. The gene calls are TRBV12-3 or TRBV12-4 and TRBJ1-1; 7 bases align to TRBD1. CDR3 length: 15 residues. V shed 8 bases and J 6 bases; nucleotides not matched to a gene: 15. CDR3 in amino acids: CASHEGAGGIAEAFF. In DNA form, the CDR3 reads TGTGCCAGCCATGAGGGGGCGGGGGGGATCGCTGAAGCTTTCTTT.

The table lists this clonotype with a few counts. The CDR3 DNA reads as TGCGCCAGCAGCCAAAGTTTTGCGACAGGGGGCTTGAATGAGCAGTTCTTC. The encoded protein is CASSQSFATGGLNEQFF. V usage is TRBV4-1 and J usage is TRBJ2-1, with 10 bases fitting TRBD1. CDR3 length: 17 amino acids. V lost 2 bases, J lost 7 bases, and 11 bases stayed unmatched. In germline, CDR1 is MGHRA, CDR2 YSYEKL.

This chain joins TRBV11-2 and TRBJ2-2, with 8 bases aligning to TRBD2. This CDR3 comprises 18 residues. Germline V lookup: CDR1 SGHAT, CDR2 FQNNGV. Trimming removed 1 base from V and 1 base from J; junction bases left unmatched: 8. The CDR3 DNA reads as TGTGCCAGCAGCTTAGGTCCCCTAGCGGGTCGGAACACCGGGGAGCTGTTTTTT. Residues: CASSLGPLAGRNTGELFF. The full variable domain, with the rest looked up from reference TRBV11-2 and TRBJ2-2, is EAGVAQSPRYKIIEKRQSVAFWCNPISGHATLYWYQQILGQGPKLLIQFQNNGVVDDSQLPKDRFSAERLKGVDSTLKIQPAKLEDSAVYLCASSLGPLAGRNTGELFFGEGSRLTVL.

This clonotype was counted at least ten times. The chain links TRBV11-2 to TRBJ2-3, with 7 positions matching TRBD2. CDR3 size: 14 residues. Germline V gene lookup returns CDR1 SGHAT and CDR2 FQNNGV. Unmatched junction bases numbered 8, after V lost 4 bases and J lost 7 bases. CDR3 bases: TGTGCCAGCAGCTCCCCTTCTAGCGGCCATACGCAGTATTTT. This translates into CASSSPSSGHTQYF.

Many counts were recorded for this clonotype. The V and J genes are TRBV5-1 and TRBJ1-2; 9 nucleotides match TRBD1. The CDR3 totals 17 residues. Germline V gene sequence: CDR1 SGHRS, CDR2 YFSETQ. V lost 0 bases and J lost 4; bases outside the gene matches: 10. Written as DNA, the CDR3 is TGCGCCAGCAGCTTGGAGGGACAGGGCTCATTGGGCTATGGCTACACCTTC. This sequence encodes CASSLEGQGSLGYGYTF.

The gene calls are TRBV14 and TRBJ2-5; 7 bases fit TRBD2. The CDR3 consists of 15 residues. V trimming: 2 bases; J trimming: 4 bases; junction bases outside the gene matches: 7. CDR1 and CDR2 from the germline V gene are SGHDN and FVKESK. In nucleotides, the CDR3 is TGTGCCAGCAGCCAAATGGGTCGGGGGGTAGAGACCCAGTACTTC. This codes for CASSQMGRGVETQYF. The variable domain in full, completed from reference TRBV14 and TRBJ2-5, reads EAGVTQFPSHSVIEKGQTVTLRCDPISGHDNLYWYRRVMGKEIKFLLHFVKESKQDESGMPNNRFLAERTGGTYSTLKVQPAELEDSGVYFCASSQMGRGVETQYFGPGTRLLVL.

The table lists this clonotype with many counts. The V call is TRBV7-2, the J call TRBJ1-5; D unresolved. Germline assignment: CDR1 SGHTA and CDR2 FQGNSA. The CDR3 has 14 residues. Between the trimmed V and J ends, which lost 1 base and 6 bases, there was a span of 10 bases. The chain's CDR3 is CASSLVTLGQPQHF. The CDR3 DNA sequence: TGTGCCAGCAGCTTAGTGACGTTGGGTCAGCCCCAGCATTTT.

CDR3 region: CASSLNSGRKGEQFF. CDR3 sequence (DNA): TGTGCCAGCAGCTTAAATAGCGGGAGGAAGGGTGAGCAGTTCTTC. The rearrangement links TRBV7-3 to TRBJ2-1; 10 bases line up with TRBD2. This CDR3 has 15 residues. The ends lost 1 base at V and 9 bases at J; junction bases unmatched: 6. Germline CDR1 SGHTA, CDR2 FQGTGA.

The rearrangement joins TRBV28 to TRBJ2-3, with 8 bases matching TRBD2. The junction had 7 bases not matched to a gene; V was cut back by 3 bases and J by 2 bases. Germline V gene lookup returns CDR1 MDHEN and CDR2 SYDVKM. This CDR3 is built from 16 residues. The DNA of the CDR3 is TGTGCCAGCAGTTTTCTTGGTAGCGGGAACACAGATACGCAGTATTTT. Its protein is CASSFLGSGNTDTQYF.

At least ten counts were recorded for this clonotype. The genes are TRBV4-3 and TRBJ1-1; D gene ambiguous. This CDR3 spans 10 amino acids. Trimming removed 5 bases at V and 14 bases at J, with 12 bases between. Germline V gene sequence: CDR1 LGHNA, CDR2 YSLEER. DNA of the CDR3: TGCGCCAGCAGCGACGGGATGAGGTTCTTT. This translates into CASSDGMRFF.

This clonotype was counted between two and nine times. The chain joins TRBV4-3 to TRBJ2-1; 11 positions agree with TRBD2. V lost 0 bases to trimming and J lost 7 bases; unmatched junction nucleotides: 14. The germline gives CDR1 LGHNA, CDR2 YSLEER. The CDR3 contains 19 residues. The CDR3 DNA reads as TGCGCCAGCAGCCAAGAAGGTAGCGGGAGGGCCGTCAGAGCGAATGAGCAGTTCTTC. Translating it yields CASSQEGSGRAVRANEQFF.

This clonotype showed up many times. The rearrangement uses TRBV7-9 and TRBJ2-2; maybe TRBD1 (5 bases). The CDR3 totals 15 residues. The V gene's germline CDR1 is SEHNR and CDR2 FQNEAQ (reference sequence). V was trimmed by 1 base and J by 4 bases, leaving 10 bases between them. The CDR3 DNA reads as TGTGCCAGCAGCTTAGTTGGGGCAGTCACCGGGGAGCTGTTTTTT. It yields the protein CASSLVGAVTGELFF.

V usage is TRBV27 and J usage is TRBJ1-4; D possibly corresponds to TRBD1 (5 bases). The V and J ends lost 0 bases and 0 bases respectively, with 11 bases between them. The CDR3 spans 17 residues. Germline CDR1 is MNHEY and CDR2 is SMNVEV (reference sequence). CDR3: CASSLSIGHSTNEKLFF. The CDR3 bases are TGTGCCAGCAGTTTATCGATAGGACACTCAACTAATGAAAAACTGTTTTTT. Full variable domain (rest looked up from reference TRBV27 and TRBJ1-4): EAQVTQNPRYLITVTGKKLTVTCSQNMNHEYMSWYRQDPGLGLRQIYYSMNVEVTDKGDVPEGYKVSRKEKRNFPLILESPSPNQTSLYFCASSLSIGHSTNEKLFFGSGTQLSVL.